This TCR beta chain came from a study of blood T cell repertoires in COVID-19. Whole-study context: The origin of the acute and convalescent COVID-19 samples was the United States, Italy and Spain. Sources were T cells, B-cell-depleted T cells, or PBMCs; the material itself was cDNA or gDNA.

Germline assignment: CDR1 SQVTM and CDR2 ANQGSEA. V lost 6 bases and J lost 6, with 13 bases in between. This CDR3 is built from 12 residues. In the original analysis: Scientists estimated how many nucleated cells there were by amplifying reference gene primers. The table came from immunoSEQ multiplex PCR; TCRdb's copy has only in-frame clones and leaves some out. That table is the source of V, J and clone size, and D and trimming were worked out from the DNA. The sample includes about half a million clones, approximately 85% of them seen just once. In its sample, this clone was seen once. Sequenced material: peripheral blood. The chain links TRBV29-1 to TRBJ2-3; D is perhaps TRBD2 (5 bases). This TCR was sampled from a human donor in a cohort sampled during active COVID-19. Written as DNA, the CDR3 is TGCAGCGTCGTTACTAGTAGCGATACGCAGTATTTT. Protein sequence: CSVVTSSDTQYF.